This T cell receptor beta chain was recovered during a study of T cell clusters in autoimmune cytopenias. Study outcomes and limitations: Physiological T cell clusters of healthy donors were apparently absent in primary autoimmune cytopenia patients.

Each sample's input was approximately 0.25 ug genomic DNA, approximately 37,500 genome equivalents. TRB rearrangements were amplified by touch-down multiplex PCR with mixed TRB-A/B primers. TCRdb re-analyzed the multiplex PCR reads; it lists each CDR3 protein once, without DNA. Its table lists more than 6,000 distinct CDR3 sequences. According to its frequency, this clonotype is medium-sized. The antigen is not known. The CDR3 is 13 amino acids. Germline assignment: CDR1 SQVTM and CDR2 ANQGSEA. The same data also went into a second study, on T cell repertoires in aging, cancer and after chemotherapy. As that report states: About 8.9 million TCR reads made up the full dataset.

This receptor was identified in a human donor in good health. Sequenced input: peripheral blood. The chain carries TRBV29-1 and TRBJ1-2. The CDR3: CSGQGATGGGYTF.